The subject of this entry is one T cell receptor (beta chain). Its antigen is currently unknown. The data belong to a study of shared clonotypes between healthy human individuals. The wider study: Donors had three CD4 naive, three CD4 memory, two CD8 naive and one CD8 memory plate apiece.

The data were produced by immunoSEQ multiplex PCR, yet TCRdb's version contains in-frame clones alone and is incomplete. Here the sample spans some 2,400,000 clones, 90% to 96% being singletons. Overall study results and limits: Richness estimates generally favored naive over memory subsets. Rarefaction gave evidence that sorted-subset sequencing remained incomplete despite large depth.

Sample: naive CD4+ T cells sorted from blood. The subset is: CD45RA+ positively selected. The receptor comes from a man aged 18 to 35 in good health.

The CDR3 nucleotides read TGTGCCAGCAGCGCTCGTCCACAGGGGAACTACGAGCAGTACTTC. This translates into CASSARPQGNYEQYF. The chain uses TRBV5-8 and TRBJ2-7, with TRBD1 matching 7 bases. Germline lookup yields CDR1 SGHTS and CDR2 YDEGEE. Trimming at V came to 4 bases and at J to 3 bases, leaving 10 bases not matched to a gene. CDR3 length: 15 residues.